The rows below give T cell receptor beta chains drawn from one sample of a study of cytomegalovirus exposure and HLA in healthy donors. The assay was immunoSEQ multiplex PCR, and TCRdb's table has in-frame clones only and misses some. Of around 150,000 clones listed, around 80% are singletons. Sequenced material: PBMCs. These receptors were collected from a woman aged 18-29 years in good health and CMV-seronegative. CDR3s include the opening cysteine and the closing phenylalanine or tryptophan. Each record gives: J gene, V gene, CDR3 protein.

TRBJ1-5 TRBV18 CASSPAMGSGNQPQHF
TRBJ2-2 TRBV2 CASSPSNTGELFF
TRBJ2-3 TRBV20-1 CSASMDTQYF
TRBJ2-7 TRBV20-1 CSAYRLFEQYF
TRBJ2-7 TRBV28 CASRRPRQGQVYEQYF
TRBJ1-2 TRBV27 CASRSIGTGGFRGYTF
TRBJ2-6 TRBV5-1 CASSRLQGGGANVLTF
TRBJ2-3 TRBV11-2 CASSPAGGPFTDTQYF
TRBJ1-1 TRBV19 CASRQPGQGNTEAFF
TRBJ1-2 TRBV11-2 CASSPQGSRGYSYTF
TRBJ2-1 TRBV2 CASTRGVWDEQFF
TRBJ1-3 TRBV7-8 CASSFLQGADTIYF
TRBJ2-2 TRBV28 CASSLGDRGNTGELFF
TRBJ2-3 TRBV4-1 CASSQALAGVPDTQYF
TRBJ2-2 TRBV5-1 CASSLASGELFF
TRBJ2-7 TRBV11-2 CASRRGLAGTNYEQYF
TRBJ2-6 TRBV6-1 CASSEPNVLTF
TRBJ2-1 TRBV7-9 CASSLGQGAYNEQFF
TRBJ1-1 TRBV6-4 CASSDRGNTEAFF
TRBJ1-6 TRBV2 CASSDDQSGDPNSPLHF
TRBJ2-2 TRBV28 CASSLTDRMNTGELFF
TRBJ1-2 TRBV2 CASTPGLNYGYTF
TRBJ1-1 TRBV19 CASSILDRANTEAFF
TRBJ2-3 TRBV5-6 CASSRLAGVSSTDTQYF
TRBJ2-7 TRBV6-1 CASSEGGLEYEQYF
TRBJ2-1 TRBV19 CASTRDARGNEQFF
TRBJ2-6 TRBV6-6 CAAIQGSAGANVLTF
TRBJ1-4 TRBV28 CASSFRYRGRPNEKLFF
TRBJ1-2 TRBV6-6 CASNYVTGANYGYTF
TRBJ1-5 TRBV19 CASSIGRGGNQPQHF
TRBJ2-2 TRBV29-1 CSVEETPSSGGAGELFF
TRBJ1-2 TRBV6-1 CASSYRGGYTF
TRBJ2-2 TRBV5-1 CASSLRQGAIGELFF
TRBJ1-1 TRBV6-1 CASSERTGMGTEAFF
TRBJ1-1 TRBV4-1 CASSQVATDQVFF
TRBJ1-1 TRBV16 CASSHLGGATEAFF
TRBJ1-1 TRBV5-5 CASSLVTANTEAFF
TRBJ2-3 TRBV7-6 CASSPANLPLLSTDTQYF
TRBJ2-7 TRBV4-2 CASSRRTSGSPYEQYF
TRBJ1-1 TRBV7-2 CASSFAGTGNTEAFF